A selection of T cell receptor beta chains follows, all from one sample in a study of human T cells and chemical hapten exposure. TCRdb called the RACE reads again in MiXCR, with one record for every CDR3 protein. Here the sample spans 250,000 or so distinct CDR3 sequences, more than 6.5% being singletons. Sequenced material: whole blood, taken in connection with sensitization to the hapten diphenylcyclopropenone (DPC). Receptor source: a woman in her thirties or forties with alopecia areata. Some clones in this sample may be carry-over from other donors' samples. The CDR3 runs from the conserved cysteine through the conserved F or W. The D gene is left open where the match is weak. Clone size, where shown, is once, few, many, or a class for clones that have expanded.

D gene	clone size	V gene	J gene	CDR3 DNA	CDR3 protein
-	many	TRBV29-1	TRBJ2-1	TGCAGCGTGCCCGCCTTTAATGAGCAGTTCTTC	CSVPAFNEQFF
TRBD1	few	TRBV7-9	TRBJ1-4	TGTGCCAGCAGCTTCACAGGGGAAGAAAAACTGTTTTTT	CASSFTGEEKLFF
TRBD1	few	TRBV5-6	TRBJ1-2	TGTGCCAGCAGCCCGGGACAGGTTCCCTATGGCTACACCTTC	CASSPGQVPYGYTF
TRBD2	many	TRBV20-1	TRBJ2-7	TGCAGTCCACGACTAGCGGGAGTTCCCCCCTACGAGCAGTACTTC	CSPRLAGVPPYEQYF
-	few	TRBV20-1	TRBJ2-2	TGCAGTGCTACCCAGGCCAATTGGCCCGGGGAGCTGTTTTTT	CSATQANWPGELFF
TRBD1	-	TRBV6-6	TRBJ2-1	TGTGCCAGCAGGAAGGACCGGACAGGGGCTACCTACAATGAGCAGTTCTTC	CASRKDRTGATYNEQFF
-	many	TRBV20-1	TRBJ2-2	TGCAGTGCCCCCGACAGGAGGAACACCGGGGAGCTGTTTTTT	CSAPDRRNTGELFF
-	-	TRBV4-3	TRBJ1-5	TGCGCCAGCAGCCAAGCATTAGGAGTCACTCAGCCCCAGCATTTT	CASSQALGVTQPQHF
TRBD1	many	TRBV2	TRBJ1-6	TGTGCCAGCAGCCGGGACAGGAATAATTCACCCCTCCACTTT	CASSRDRNNSPLHF
TRBD2	few	TRBV3-1	TRBJ2-7	TGTGCCAGCAGCCCGACTAGCGGGAGAGGCGAGCAGTACTTC	CASSPTSGRGEQYF
-	few	TRBV6-2/TRBV6-3	TRBJ2-5	TGTGCCAGCAGGACCGGGTCCCCTCCAGAGACCCAGTACTTC	CASRTGSPPETQYF
TRBD2	many	TRBV4-3	TRBJ2-2	TGCGCCAGCAGCCAAGATACGACTAGCGGGCCACCGAGGGAGCTGTTTTTT	CASSQDTTSGPPRELFF
-	few	TRBV7-9	TRBJ2-7	TGTGCCAGCAGCTTAGGTGCAGACGAGCAGTACTTC	CASSLGADEQYF
TRBD2	few	TRBV7-2	TRBJ2-1	TGTGCCAGCAGCCCGGCCACTAGCGGGACCTACAATGAGCAGTTCTTC	CASSPATSGTYNEQFF
TRBD2	many	TRBV28	TRBJ2-1	TGTGCCAGCAGTTTTAGACTAGCGGGAGGGCTCCTATCCTACAATGAGCAGTTCTTC	CASSFRLAGGLLSYNEQFF
-	few	TRBV12-3/TRBV12-4	TRBJ2-6	TGTGCCAGCCTCGCGGCCAAGAGGAGCTCTGGGGCCAACGTCCTGACTTTC	CASLAAKRSSGANVLTF
TRBD2	few	TRBV20-1	TRBJ2-3	TGCAGTGCGTCTAGCGGAACGGTTATCGCAGATACGCAGTATTTT	CSASSGTVIADTQYF
TRBD1	few	TRBV12-3/TRBV12-4	TRBJ1-4	TGTGCCAGCAGCACAGGACAGGGGGGACTGATTAATGAAAAACTGTTTTTT	CASSTGQGGLINEKLFF
-	few	TRBV6-2/TRBV6-3	TRBJ2-7	TGTGCCAGCAACGACGGCAGGCCTCCCTACGAGCAGTACTTC	CASNDGRPPYEQYF
-	many	TRBV12-3/TRBV12-4	TRBJ1-1	TGTGCCAGCAGTTTAGCGGGGGACACTGAAGCTTTCTTT	CASSLAGDTEAFF
-	-	TRBV20-1	TRBJ2-5	TGCAGTGCTTCTAAGACGCCGGGGGCAGAGACCCAGTACTTC	CSASKTPGAETQYF
-	many	TRBV4-1	TRBJ2-5	TGCGCCAGCAGCCAAGACAGTCAAGGGACCCAGTACTTC	CASSQDSQGTQYF
TRBD2	-	TRBV2	TRBJ2-1	TGTGCCAGCAGTTCGACTAGCGGGAGCCCTAGGTTCTTC	CASSSTSGSPRFF
TRBD2	few	TRBV4-1	TRBJ2-2	TGCGCCAGCAGCCCAGACAATCAGCGGGAGGCCCTCATGGGCGGGGAGCTGTTTTTT	CASSPDNQREALMGGELFF
TRBD2	-	TRBV6-1	TRBJ2-1	TGTGCCAGCAGTGAACGGGGGGTCGCCTACAATGAGCAGTTCTTC	CASSERGVAYNEQFF
-	-	TRBV5-1	TRBJ2-7	TGCGACAGCAGCTTGGCCGGCTACGAGCAGTACTTC	CDSSLAGYEQYF
-	few	TRBV4-2	TRBJ2-2	TGTGCCAGCAGCCTGGCGGTGGTCACCGGGGAGCTGTTTTTT	CASSLAVVTGELFF
-	few	TRBV11-3	TRBJ2-1	TGTGCCAGCAGCTTAGGTTCTAGCAGGGTCACGGATGAGCAGTTCTTC	CASSLGSSRVTDEQFF
-	few	TRBV7-3	TRBJ1-6	TGTGCCAGCAGCTTAAGTTACGGGTCACCCCTCCACTTT	CASSLSYGSPLHF
-	few	TRBV7-9	TRBJ1-1	TGTGCCAGCAGTAGCACTGTGTGGGCCACTGAAGCTTTCTTT	CASSSTVWATEAFF
-	many	TRBV6-2/TRBV6-3	TRBJ1-5	TGTGCCAGCAAAACAGTCAATCAGCCCCAGCATTTT	CASKTVNQPQHF
-	few	TRBV20-1	TRBJ1-2	TGCAGTGCTTCGGACGGCGGAGGCTACACCTTC	CSASDGGGYTF
-	few	TRBV4-3	TRBJ2-2	TGCGCCAGCAGCCAAGACCTTCTGGCCACCGGGGAGCTGTTTTTT	CASSQDLLATGELFF
-	-	TRBV7-2	TRBJ1-1	TGTGCCAGCAGCTTAGTGGCGAGTGGGGCAATGAACACTGAAGCTTTCTTT	CASSLVASGAMNTEAFF
-	many	TRBV6-2/TRBV6-3	TRBJ1-6	TGTGCCAGCAGTCAACCTGGGACCGCCTATAATTCACCCCTCCACTTT	CASSQPGTAYNSPLHF
-	few	TRBV5-1	TRBJ1-1	TGCGCCAGCAGTGGAGCCCTGAACACTGAAGCTTTCTTT	CASSGALNTEAFF
-	-	TRBV28	TRBJ1-1	TGTGCCAGCAGTTTACCCCTAGCGGAAGCTTTCTTT	CASSLPLAEAFF
TRBD1	-	TRBV6-2/TRBV6-3	TRBJ1-5	TGTGCCAGCAGTTACGGGACAGGGAGAAATCAGCCCCAGCATTTT	CASSYGTGRNQPQHF
-	few	TRBV29-1	TRBJ1-1	TGCATCACGAGGGAGAACACTGAAGCTTTCTTT	CITRENTEAFF
TRBD1	many	TRBV6-1	TRBJ1-1	TGTGCCAGCAGTGAAACCGGGACAGGGGAATTCTCGTTT	CASSETGTGEFSF
TRBD2	many	TRBV11-2	TRBJ2-1	TGTGCCAGCAGGGGACTAGCGGGTTGGAATGAGCAGTTCTTC	CASRGLAGWNEQFF
-	-	TRBV27	TRBJ1-1	TGTGCCAGCAGTTTATCGTCAGGGGCGGTCACTGAAGCTTTCTTT	CASSLSSGAVTEAFF
TRBD1	few	TRBV27	TRBJ2-1	TGTGCCAGCAGTTTAGACAGGGGCCCTCTCAATGAGCAGTTCTTC	CASSLDRGPLNEQFF
-	few	TRBV5-1	TRBJ2-7	TGCGCCAGCAGCCCCGGGACCCTGGGCTACGAGCAGTACTTC	CASSPGTLGYEQYF